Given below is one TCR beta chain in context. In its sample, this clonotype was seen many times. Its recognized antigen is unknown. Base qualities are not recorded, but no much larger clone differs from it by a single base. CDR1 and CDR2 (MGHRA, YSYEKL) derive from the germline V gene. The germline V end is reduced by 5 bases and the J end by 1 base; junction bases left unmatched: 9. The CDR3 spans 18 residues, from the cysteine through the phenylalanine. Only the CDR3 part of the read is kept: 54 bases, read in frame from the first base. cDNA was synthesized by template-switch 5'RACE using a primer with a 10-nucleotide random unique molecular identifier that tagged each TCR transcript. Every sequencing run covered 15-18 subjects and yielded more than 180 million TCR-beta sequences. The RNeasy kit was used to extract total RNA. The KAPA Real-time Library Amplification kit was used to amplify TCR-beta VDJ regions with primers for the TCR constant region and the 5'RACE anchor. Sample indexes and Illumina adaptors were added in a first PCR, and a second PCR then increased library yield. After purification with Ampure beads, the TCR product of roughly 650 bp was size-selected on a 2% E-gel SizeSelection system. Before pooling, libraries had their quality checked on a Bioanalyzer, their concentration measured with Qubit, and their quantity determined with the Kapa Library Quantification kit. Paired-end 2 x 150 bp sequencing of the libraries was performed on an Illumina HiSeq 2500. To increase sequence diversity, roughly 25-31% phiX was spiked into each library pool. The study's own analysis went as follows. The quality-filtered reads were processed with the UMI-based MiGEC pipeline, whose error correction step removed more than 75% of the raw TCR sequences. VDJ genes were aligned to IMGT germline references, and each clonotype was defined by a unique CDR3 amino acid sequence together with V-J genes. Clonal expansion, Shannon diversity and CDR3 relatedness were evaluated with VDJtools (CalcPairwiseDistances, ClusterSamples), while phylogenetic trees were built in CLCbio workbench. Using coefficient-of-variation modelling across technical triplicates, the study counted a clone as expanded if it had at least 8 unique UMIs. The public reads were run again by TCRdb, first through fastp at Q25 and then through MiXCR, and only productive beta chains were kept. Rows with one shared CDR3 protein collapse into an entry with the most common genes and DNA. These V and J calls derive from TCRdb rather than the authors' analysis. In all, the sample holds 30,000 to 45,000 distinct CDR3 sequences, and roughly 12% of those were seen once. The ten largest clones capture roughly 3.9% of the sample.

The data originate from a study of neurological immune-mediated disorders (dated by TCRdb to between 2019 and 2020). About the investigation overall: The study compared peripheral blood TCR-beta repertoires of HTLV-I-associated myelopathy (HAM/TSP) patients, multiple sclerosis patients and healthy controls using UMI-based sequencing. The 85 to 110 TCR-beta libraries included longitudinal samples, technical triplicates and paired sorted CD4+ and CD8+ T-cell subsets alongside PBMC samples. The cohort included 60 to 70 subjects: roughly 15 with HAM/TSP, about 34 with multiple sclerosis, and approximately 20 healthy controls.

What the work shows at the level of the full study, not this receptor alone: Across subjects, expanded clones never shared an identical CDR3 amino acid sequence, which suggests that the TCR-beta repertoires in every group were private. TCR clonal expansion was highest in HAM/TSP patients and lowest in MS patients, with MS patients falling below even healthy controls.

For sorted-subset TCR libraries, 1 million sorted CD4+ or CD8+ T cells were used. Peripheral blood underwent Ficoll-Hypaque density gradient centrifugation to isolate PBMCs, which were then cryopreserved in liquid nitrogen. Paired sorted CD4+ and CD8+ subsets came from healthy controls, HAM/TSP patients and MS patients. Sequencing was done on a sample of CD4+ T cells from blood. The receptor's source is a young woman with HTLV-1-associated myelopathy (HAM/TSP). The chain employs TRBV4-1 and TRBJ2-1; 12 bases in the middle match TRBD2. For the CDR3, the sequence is CASSGRLAGAVSYNEQFF. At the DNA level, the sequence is TGCGCCAGCAGCGGCCGACTAGCGGGGGCCGTGTCCTACAATGAGCAGTTCTTC.